This TCR beta chain was captured in a study of blood T cell repertoires in COVID-19 (dated by TCRdb to 2020 to 2022). For context, the study as a whole: Collaborator samples came from the United States, Italy and Spain and covered acute and convalescent phases of COVID-19. Sample metadata almost always included a de-identified subject ID, COVID-19 status, age in years and sex. HLA class I and class II types, where available, came from metadata supplied by the sample provider rather than from assay-based typing. The dataset comprised deeply sampled blood TCRbeta repertoires from subjects exposed to, actively infected with, or recovered from COVID-19. The repertoires were released in a freely available public database meant as a resource for research on the immune response to SARS-CoV-2. The samples were drawn from two sources: the first 160 participants of the ongoing ImmuneRACE study, and over 1,000 subjects contributed by 6 global collaborators. The material from the prospective study consisted of cDNA or gDNA derived from T cells, B-cell-depleted T cells, or PBMCs. Overall results and qualifications from the work: The amount of clinical and demographic metadata varied by source and participant and was provided uncurated.

Concerning this clone: Which antigen it targets is not known. Base qualities are not at hand, and no much larger clone is one base apart.

The immunoSEQ Assay, a bias-controlled multiplex PCR, was used to amplify TCRbeta CDR3 regions from genomic DNA. As for the authors' bioinformatics: The number of nucleated cells in each sample was estimated by amplification of reference gene primers within the assay. Sequence reads were collapsed and filtered to measure the absolute abundance of every unique TCRbeta CDR3 rearrangement. For each sample, productive Simpson clonality was calculated as the square root of Simpson's diversity index over productive rearrangements. The clones in this table, taken by TCRdb from immuneACCESS, are in-frame only. Not every clone is retained; where verified, under half of the shortfall comes from an unresolved V gene, and the cause of the rest is unknown. V, J and clone size derive from that table, while D and trimming were established from the DNA sequence. In all, the sample holds hundreds of thousands of clones, and approximately 90% of those were seen once. The top ten hold approximately 1.6% of the sample.

Participants in the prospective study were enrolled through a virtual design, were aged about 18 to 90 years, and lived in approximately 25 United States geographic areas. To assign participants to cohorts, the prospective study relied on clinical history that participants themselves reported in a screening survey and a study questionnaire. ImmuneRACE Cohort 3 recovered participants were defined by two consecutive negative NP/OP PCR tests, healthcare professional clearance, or symptom resolution. Mobile phlebotomists in the prospective study collected whole blood, serum and a nasopharyngeal or oropharyngeal swab from every participant. Over a roughly 2-month period, participants in the prospective study had the option of providing additional blood draws and questionnaires. Before DNA extraction, prospective study blood samples were shipped either frozen or at room temperature. Trimming removed 0 bases from V and 7 bases from J, leaving 10 bases between the germline ends. There are 15 amino acids in the CDR3, from cysteine to phenylalanine inclusive. Only the CDR3 DNA is retained, 45 bases long and in frame from the first base. The germline V gene encodes CDR1 SEHNR and CDR2 FQNEAQ (reference sequence).

Rearrangement joined TRBV7-9 to TRBJ1-6, and the D gene may be TRBD1, 5 bases matching. Sequencing used PBMCs or T cells enriched from blood (not recorded which). This clonotype was obtained from a man aged 35-49 years who had recovered from COVID-19. In nucleotides, the sequence is TGTGCCAGCAGCTTAGCCTTCGGACAAAATTCACCCCTCCACTTT. This codes for CASSLAFGQNSPLHF.